What follows are 16 T cell receptor beta chains derived from one specimen sequenced in a study of T cells in Graves' hyperthyroidism and ophthalmopathy. RNA transcripts were the template for amplifying TCR beta CDR3 regions. An initial round of RT-PCR targeting the TCR CDR3 relied on the HTBI primer set. One entry per CDR3 protein, called by TCRdb with MiXCR from the multiplex PCR reads. The repertoire has hundreds of thousands of distinct CDR3 sequences, around a sixth of them found once; the top ten carry 25% to 35%. The source material was blood. The receptors stem from a woman aged 18 to 35 with Graves' hyperthyroidism that later progressed to Graves' ophthalmopathy.

This clonotype occurred a few times. This sequence joins TRBV6-1 and TRBJ1-1, with D perhaps TRBD1 (6 bases). The germline gives CDR1 MNHNS, CDR2 SASEGT. CDR3 size: 16 residues. V shed 2 bases and J shed 2 bases, with 15 bases lying between them. The CDR3 loop is CASSEPYRDSNTEAFF. CDR3 nucleotide sequence: TGTGCCAGCAGTGAACCCTACAGGGATTCCAACACTGAAGCTTTCTTT.

This clonotype has a count of ten or more. V is TRBV6-1 and J is TRBJ2-2; TRBD1 matches at 9 bases. Trimming at V came to 6 bases and at J to 4 bases, leaving 9 bases not matched to a gene. Germline V gives CDR1 MNHNS, CDR2 SASEGT. CDR3 length equals 16 residues. CDR3 sequence (DNA): TGTGCCAGCAGCGCCGGGACAGGGACGATCACCGGGGAGCTGTTTTTT. This codes for CASSAGTGTITGELFF.

CDR3 nucleotide sequence: TGTGCCAGCAGCAGAACAGGGGCCGTTCAGCCCCAGCATTTT. This sequence encodes CASSRTGAVQPQHF. The chain joins TRBV5-6 to TRBJ1-5, with 7 bases fitting TRBD1. J gave up 6 bases and V 4 bases, and 7 bases lay outside the gene matches. Germline V lookup: CDR1 SGHDT, CDR2 YYEEEE. The CDR3 spans 14 residues.

This chain joins TRBV27 and TRBJ2-7; no clear D. CDR3 length: 14 amino acids. Trimming stripped 4 bases from V and 2 bases from J, with 12 bases between. Germline CDR1 reads MNHEY; CDR2 reads SMNVEV (reference sequence). The DNA for the CDR3 is TGTGCCAGCAGTTCGGGCCCTAACCCCTACGAGCAGTACTTC. This translates into CASSSGPNPYEQYF.

This clonotype showed up just a few times. CDR3 amino acids: CASTLKDGYTF. The CDR3 region has the DNA TGTGCCAGCACACTGAAGGATGGCTACACCTTC. This chain links TRBV6-1 with TRBJ1-2; D not certain. The CDR3 spans 11 residues. The germline CDR1 and CDR2 sequences are MNHNS and SASEGT. With 7 bases removed from V and 6 bases from J, the gap between germline ends came to 9 bases.

The table lists this clonotype with many counts. This CDR3 is CASRSGAANTGELFF. As DNA, the CDR3 is TGTGCCAGCAGATCCGGCGCAGCGAACACCGGGGAGCTGTTTTTT. V and J are TRBV28 and TRBJ2-2, with D uncertain. V was clipped by 6 bases and J by 0 bases, with 11 bases between them. This CDR3 contains 15 residues. Germline V gene sequence: CDR1 MDHEN, CDR2 SYDVKM.

With regard to this clonotype: This clone may be a read error of a much larger clone one base away. The rearrangement joins TRBV6-5 to TRBJ2-3; D is uncertain. The CDR3 length is 17 residues. CDR1 and CDR2 (germline): MNHEY, SVGAGI. V lost 0 bases, J lost 4 bases, and 17 bases lay in between. The CDR3 spells CASSYSLLTLGSDTQYF. The DNA of the CDR3 is TGTGCCAGCAGTTACTCGTTACTTACGTTGGGGTCAGATACGCAGTATTTT.

This clonotype was found a few times. CDR3 nucleotides: TGTGCCAGCACCGGGGCAGCGAACACCGGGGAGCTGTTTTTT. It codes for CASTGAANTGELFF. This chain uses TRBV7-9 with TRBJ2-2, with D perhaps assigned TRBD1 or TRBD2 (5 bases each). The CDR3 totals 14 residues. The germline V and J ends were trimmed by 7 bases and 0 bases, with 9 bases remaining between them. Per the germline V gene, CDR1 is SEHNR and CDR2 is FQNEAQ (reference sequence).

This clonotype was found many times. The chain has TRBV12-3 or TRBV12-4 and TRBJ1-2; 8 bases line up with TRBD1. The V and J ends lost 6 bases and 4 bases, in that order; junction bases with no gene match: 13. The CDR3 has 16 amino acids. Here the CDR3 reads CASSRTGQADRYGYTF. The DNA of the CDR3 is TGTGCCAGCAGCCGGACGGGACAGGCGGACCGCTATGGCTACACCTTC.

The chain combines TRBV24-1 with TRBJ2-5; TRBD2 matches 8 bases. CDR1 and CDR2 from the germline V gene are KGHDR and SFDVKD. The CDR3 has 16 residues. The J segment lost 5 bases and the V segment lost 6 bases, leaving 13 bases of the junction unmatched. The CDR3 bases are TGTGCCACCAGTCAGTGGGGAGCGGGAGCTGGGGAGACCCAGTACTTC. Translation: CATSQWGAGAGETQYF.

The sample holds many counts of this clonotype. In DNA, the CDR3 is TGCGCCAGCAGCTTAGTGACTAGTCGGTACGAGCAGTACTTC. It translates to CASSLVTSRYEQYF. This chain connects TRBV5-1 to TRBJ2-7, with D tentatively TRBD2 (6 bases). Trimming removed 2 bases at V and 4 bases at J, with 13 bases between. The CDR3 loop spans 14 amino acids. The V gene's germline CDR1 is SGHRS and CDR2 YFSETQ.

The rearrangement joins TRBV7-9 to TRBJ2-1, with 10 bases lining up with TRBD2. V trimming: 1 base; J trimming: 0 bases; junction bases outside the gene matches: 3. This CDR3 region has 17 residues. The germline V gene has CDR1 SEHNR and CDR2 FQNEAQ (reference sequence). CDR3 in amino acids: CASSLGAGGSSYNEQFF. The DNA for the CDR3 is TGTGCCAGCAGCTTAGGAGCGGGAGGGAGCTCCTACAATGAGCAGTTCTTC.

The chain is built from TRBV25-1 and TRBJ2-7, with 8 bases identical to TRBD2. The CDR3 sequence is 15 residues long. The ends lost 2 bases at V and 7 bases at J; junction bases unmatched: 10. Germline CDR1 reads MGHDK; CDR2 reads SYGVNS. As DNA, the CDR3 is TGTGCCAGCAGTGAAGGACTAGCCTCTTCGGGGGAGCAGTACTTC. Protein: CASSEGLASSGEQYF.

This clonotype was seen at least ten times. The V gene is TRBV20-1, the J gene TRBJ2-7, with D tentatively TRBD2 (5 bases). The germline V gene encodes CDR1 DFQATT and CDR2 SNEGSKA (reference sequence). V was shortened by 2 bases and J by 2 bases, with 13 bases between the two germline ends. CDR3 length: 14 residues. Written as DNA, the CDR3 is TGCAGTGCTAGATTCGGGGTACCTCCCTACGAGCAGTACTTC. It codes for CSARFGVPPYEQYF.

The chain carries TRBV30 and TRBJ1-5, with D perhaps TRBD1 (6 bases). Germline V gene sequence: CDR1 GTSNPN, CDR2 SVGIG (reference sequence). This CDR3 comprises 13 residues. The V end was cut by 3 bases, the J end by 3 bases, with 9 bases between. CDR3 protein: CAWSLGANQPQHF. The CDR3 nucleotides are TGTGCCTGGAGCTTGGGGGCCAATCAGCCCCAGCATTTT.

This clonotype appeared many times. The chain joins TRBV28 to TRBJ2-1; the match to TRBD1 covers 9 bases. V was clipped by 6 bases and J by 8 bases; unmatched bases: 11. The V gene's germline CDR1 is MDHEN and CDR2 SYDVKM. The CDR3 has 15 amino acids. For the CDR3, the DNA is TGTGCCAGCAGCTATATACAGGGGGCAGGGGATGAGCAGTTCTTC. Translation: CASSYIQGAGDEQFF.